The 21 T cell receptor beta chains in this list originate from one sample, sequenced in a study of PD-L1 blockade in urothelial cancer. TCRdb's table, derived via immunoSEQ multiplex PCR, lists solely in-frame clones and lacks some. Found here are around 100,000 clones, 90% of them singletons; the top ten hold around 1.5%. Time point noted: pretreatment peripheral blood. The material was PBMCs, obtained around atezolizumab (anti-PD-L1) treatment. The receptors were gathered from a man aged 60 to 75 with urothelial cancer.

The chain combines TRBV6-5 with TRBJ1-5; TRBD1 aligns across 8 bases. CDR3 length equals 13 residues. The germline gives CDR1 MNHEY, CDR2 SVGAGI. Trimming cost V 7 bases and J 15 bases; bases outside gene matches: 14. Here the CDR3 DNA reads TGTGCCAGCAACTGGGCAGGGGGCGAGAGGTGGCATTTT. Its translation is CASNWAGGERWHF.

The sample holds one count of this clone. The chain uses TRBV7-2 and TRBJ2-2, with 7 bases aligning to TRBD1. The CDR3 contains 13 residues. V lost 5 bases and J lost 8; bases outside the gene matches: 5. Per germline, CDR1 SGHTA and CDR2 FQGNSA. CDR3 amino acids: CASSRRDRGELFF. CDR3 DNA sequence: TGTGCCAGCAGCCGCCGGGACAGAGGGGAGCTGTTTTTT.

V gene TRBV6-5 combines with J gene TRBJ2-5; possible D gene TRBD2, 6 bases. TRBJ2-7 matches the DNA end more closely, so the J call is doubtful. Germline CDR1 reads MNHEY; CDR2 reads SVGAGI. CDR3 length: 15 amino acids. The CDR3 DNA reads as TGTGCCAGCAGTTCCCCCTCCCGAGCGGGCTACGAGCAGTACTTC. Protein product: CASSSPSRAGYEQYF.

This chain uses TRBV19 with TRBJ1-2, with 7 positions matching TRBD1. After removal of 5 bases from V and 5 bases from J, the junction contained 17 bases not matched to a gene. Germline V CDR1 and CDR2: LNHDA, SQIVND (reference sequence). The CDR3 length is 17 residues. This chain's CDR3 is CASSAVSGTANAYGYTF. Written as DNA, the CDR3 is TGTGCCAGTAGTGCCGTATCCGGGACAGCGAACGCTTATGGCTACACCTTC.

The chain carries TRBV12-2 and TRBJ2-5; whether TRBD2, the table's D call, matches the DNA was not checked. TRBV12-2 is shown as a pseudogene. The CDR3 covers 17 residues. The CDR3 reads CASRLVCNGGAGETQYF. DNA for the CDR3: TGTGCAAGTCGCTTAGTTTGTAACGGGGGTGCAGGAGAGACCCAGTACTTC.

The CDR3 loop reads CASSRTAGATDTQYF. The CDR3 nucleotides read TGTGCCAGCAGCCGGACAGCGGGAGCCACAGATACGCAGTATTTT. The chain carries TRBV5-4 and TRBJ2-3; 8 bases agree with TRBD2. CDR3 length: 15 amino acids. With 4 bases clipped from V and 2 bases from J, the junction kept 6 bases outside the gene matches. Germline V gives CDR1 SGHNT, CDR2 YYREEE (reference sequence). The full variable domain, rest sourced from reference TRBV5-4 and TRBJ2-3, is ETGVTQSPTHLIKTRGQQVTLRCSSQSGHNTVSWYQQALGQGPQFIFQYYREEENGRGNFPPRFSGLQFPNYSSELNVNALELDDSALYLCASSRTAGATDTQYFGPGTRLTVL.

J is TRBJ1-2 and V is TRBV2; D is unclear. V was cut by 4 bases and J by 7 bases, with 7 bases left in between. Germline assignment: CDR1 SNHLY and CDR2 FYNNEI. The CDR3 has 11 residues. The CDR3 sequence: CASSVEGGYTF. CDR3 DNA sequence: TGTGCCAGCAGTGTCGAGGGTGGCTACACCTTC.

In regard to this clone: A junction boundary mismatches the germline segment, possibly from a read error. This chain links TRBV6-1 with TRBJ1-5; TRBD1 matches at 7 bases. From germline, CDR1 is MNHNS and CDR2 SASEGT. This CDR3 has 14 residues. The CDR3 is CASSEGTAQEPQHF. CDR3 bases: TGTGCCAGCAGCGAAGGGACAGCGCAGGAGCCCCAGCATTTT.

V usage is TRBV6-5 and J usage is TRBJ1-2, with TRBD1 matching 9 bases. CDR1 and CDR2 from the germline V gene are MNHEY and SVGAGI. The CDR3 is made up of 15 amino acids. V shed 2 bases, J shed 5 bases, and the junction held 6 bases outside the gene matches. CDR3 sequence reads: CASSYNRGQGYGYTF. The CDR3 DNA reads TGTGCCAGCAGTTACAACAGGGGGCAGGGGTATGGCTACACCTTC.

The chain combines TRBV29-1 with TRBJ2-7; D may be TRBD1 (5 bases). This CDR3 region has 13 residues. CDR1 and CDR2 from the germline V gene are SQVTM and ANQGSEA. The germline V and J ends were trimmed by 4 bases and 6 bases, with 16 bases remaining between them. CDR3 bases: TGCAGCGTTGTGGTTGCCCAGGGCAGCGAGCAGTACTTC. Amino acid sequence: CSVVVAQGSEQYF.

In the case of this clone: Additional DNA sequences in this sample encode the identical CDR3. The chain has TRBV2 and TRBJ2-7, with 7 bases that match TRBD1. Germline CDR1 is SNHLY and CDR2 is FYNNEI. The CDR3 contains 14 residues. The V and J ends lost 6 bases and 0 bases, in that order; junction bases with no gene match: 5. CDR3: CASRDRVNSYEQYF. For the CDR3, the DNA is TGTGCCAGCAGAGACAGGGTTAACTCCTACGAGCAGTACTTC.

V and J are TRBV4-2 and TRBJ2-3; 13 bases fit TRBD2. Germline V gene data show CDR1 as LGHNA and CDR2 as YNFKEQ. The CDR3 loop spans 17 amino acids. Trimming removed 4 bases from V and 0 bases from J; junction bases left unmatched: 4. CDR3 sequence reads: CASSRRTSGGSTDTQYF. Here the CDR3 DNA reads TGTGCCAGCAGCCGAAGGACTAGCGGGGGTAGCACAGATACGCAGTATTTT.

The chain combines TRBV28 with TRBJ2-3; D remains unclear. CDR1 and CDR2 from the germline V gene are MDHEN and SYDVKM. The V end lost 3 bases, the J end lost 2 bases, and 9 bases lay between the germline ends. The CDR3 runs 14 residues. CDR3 coding DNA: TGTGCCAGCAGTTTCGAGAGGATCACAGATACGCAGTATTTT. Its protein product is CASSFERITDTQYF.

The V and J genes are TRBV28 and TRBJ2-2; no clear D. From germline, CDR1 is MDHEN and CDR2 SYDVKM. CDR3 length: 15 amino acids. The V end lost 5 bases, the J end lost 4 bases, and 14 bases lay between the germline ends. CDR3 nucleotide sequence: TGTGCCAGCAGTATTTGGTTGCGAGGCACCGGGGAGCTGTTTTTT. Protein: CASSIWLRGTGELFF.

V usage is TRBV11-2 and J usage is TRBJ2-1, with D unclear. CDR1 is SGHAT, CDR2 FQNNGV, per germline. Trimming took off 1 base at V and 5 bases at J, with 12 bases between the two ends. This CDR3 comprises 15 residues. In nucleotides, the CDR3 is TGTGCCAGCAGCTTAGTTTGGCCTGTGAACAATGAGCAGTTCTTC. Amino acid sequence: CASSLVWPVNNEQFF.

V usage is TRBV18 and J usage is TRBJ1-2; maybe TRBD1 (5 bases). CDR1 is KGHSH and CDR2 is LQKENI in the germline V gene. This CDR3 is built from 13 residues. V was pared by 6 bases and J by 5 bases, with 13 bases between. This chain's CDR3 is CASSRGESYGYTF. In DNA, the CDR3 is TGTGCCAGCTCCCGGGGGGAGTCGTATGGCTACACCTTC.

This chain links TRBV5-5 with TRBJ2-3; no clear D. In germline, CDR1 is SGHKS, CDR2 YYEKEE (reference sequence). This CDR3 region has 15 residues. Trimming removed 0 bases at V and 5 bases at J, with 13 bases between. The CDR3 DNA reads TGTGCCAGCAGCTTGGGCACCATCTTAGTAGATACGCAGTATTTT. This gives the protein CASSLGTILVDTQYF.

V is TRBV5-1 and J is TRBJ2-1, with TRBD1 matching over 10 bases. The CDR3 is 15 amino acids. The V and J ends lost 6 bases and 3 bases, in that order; junction bases with no gene match: 6. Germline V lookup: CDR1 SGHRS, CDR2 YFSETQ. The CDR3 sequence is CASIPGQGYYNEQFF. The CDR3 DNA is TGCGCCAGCATCCCGGGACAGGGGTACTACAATGAGCAGTTCTTC.

The rearrangement uses TRBV11-2 and TRBJ2-3; TRBD2 agrees at 11 bases. This CDR3 contains 15 residues. Germline V CDR1 and CDR2: SGHAT, FQNNGV. Trimming at V came to 5 bases and at J to 4 bases, leaving 5 bases not matched to a gene. The CDR3 region is CASSVLAGGPDTQYF. The CDR3 coding sequence is TGTGCCAGCAGCGTCCTAGCGGGGGGCCCAGATACGCAGTATTTT.

The chain couples TRBV9 to TRBJ2-2, with D perhaps TRBD2 (6 bases). V was clipped by 2 bases and J by 0 bases, with 11 bases between them. Looked up from germline, CDR1 is SGDLS and CDR2 is YYNGEE. The CDR3 sequence is 16 residues long. The CDR3 sequence is CASSVGSSPNTGELFF. The CDR3 DNA is TGTGCCAGCAGCGTCGGGAGCAGCCCGAACACCGGGGAGCTGTTTTTT.

The J gene is TRBJ2-3, the V gene TRBV4-2, with D perhaps TRBD2 (6 bases). The V end lost 0 bases, the J end lost 1 base, and 17 bases lay between the germline ends. The germline V gene has CDR1 LGHNA and CDR2 YNFKEQ. This CDR3 is built from 18 residues. The CDR3 here is CASSQEPPRDWGTDTQYF. The CDR3 nucleotides are TGTGCCAGCAGCCAAGAGCCCCCGCGGGACTGGGGCACAGATACGCAGTATTTT.